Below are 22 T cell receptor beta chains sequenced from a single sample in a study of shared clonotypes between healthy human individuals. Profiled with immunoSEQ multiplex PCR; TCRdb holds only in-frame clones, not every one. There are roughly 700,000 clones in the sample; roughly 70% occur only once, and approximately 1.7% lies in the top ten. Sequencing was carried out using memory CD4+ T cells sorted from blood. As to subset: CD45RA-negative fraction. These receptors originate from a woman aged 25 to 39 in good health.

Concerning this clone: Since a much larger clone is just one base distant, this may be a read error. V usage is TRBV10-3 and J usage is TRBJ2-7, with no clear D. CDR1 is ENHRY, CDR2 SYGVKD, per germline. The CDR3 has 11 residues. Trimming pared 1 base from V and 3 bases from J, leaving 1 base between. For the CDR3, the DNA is TGTGCCATCAGTGAGTTCTACGAGCAGTACTTC. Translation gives CAISEFYEQYF.

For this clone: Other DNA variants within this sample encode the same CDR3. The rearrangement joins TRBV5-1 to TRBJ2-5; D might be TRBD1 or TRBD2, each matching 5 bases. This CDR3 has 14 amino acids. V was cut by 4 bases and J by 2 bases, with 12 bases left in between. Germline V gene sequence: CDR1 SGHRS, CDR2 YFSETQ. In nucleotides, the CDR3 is TGCGCCAGCAGCCTAGGGACCCTACAAGAGACCCAGTACTTC. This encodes CASSLGTLQETQYF.

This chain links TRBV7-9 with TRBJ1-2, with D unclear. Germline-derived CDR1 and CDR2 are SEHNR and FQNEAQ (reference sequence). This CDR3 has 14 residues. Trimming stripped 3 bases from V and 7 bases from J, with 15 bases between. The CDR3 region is CASSLRLGRFGYTF. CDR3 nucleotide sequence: TGTGCCAGCAGCTTGCGCTTAGGACGGTTTGGCTACACCTTC.

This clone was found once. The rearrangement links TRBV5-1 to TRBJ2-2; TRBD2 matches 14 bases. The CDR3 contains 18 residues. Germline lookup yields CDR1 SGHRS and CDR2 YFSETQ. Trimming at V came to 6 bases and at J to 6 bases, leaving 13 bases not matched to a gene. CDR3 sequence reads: CASKIPGTSGSKAGELFF. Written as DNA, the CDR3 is TGCGCCAGCAAAATTCCCGGGACTAGCGGGAGCAAGGCCGGGGAGCTGTTTTTT.

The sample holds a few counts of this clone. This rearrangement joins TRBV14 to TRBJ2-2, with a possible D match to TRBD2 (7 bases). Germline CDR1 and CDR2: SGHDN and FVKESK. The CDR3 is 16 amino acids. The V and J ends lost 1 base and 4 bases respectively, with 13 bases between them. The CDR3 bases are TGTGCCAGCAGCCAAGTGGGGGGGCACGGCACCGGGGAGCTGTTTTTT. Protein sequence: CASSQVGGHGTGELFF.

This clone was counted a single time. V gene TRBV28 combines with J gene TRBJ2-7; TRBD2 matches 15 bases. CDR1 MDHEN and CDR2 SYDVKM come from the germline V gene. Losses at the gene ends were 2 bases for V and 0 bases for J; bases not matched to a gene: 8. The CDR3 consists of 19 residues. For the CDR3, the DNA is TGTGCCAGCAGTTTACGTCTGGGACTAGCGGGAGGCTACTCCTACGAGCAGTACTTC. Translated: CASSLRLGLAGGYSYEQYF.

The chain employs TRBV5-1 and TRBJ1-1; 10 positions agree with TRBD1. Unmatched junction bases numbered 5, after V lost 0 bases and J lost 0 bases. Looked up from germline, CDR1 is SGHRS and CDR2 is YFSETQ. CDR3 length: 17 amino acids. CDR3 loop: CASSLAGTGAVNTEAFF. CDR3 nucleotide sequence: TGCGCCAGCAGCTTGGCCGGGACAGGGGCGGTGAACACTGAAGCTTTCTTT.

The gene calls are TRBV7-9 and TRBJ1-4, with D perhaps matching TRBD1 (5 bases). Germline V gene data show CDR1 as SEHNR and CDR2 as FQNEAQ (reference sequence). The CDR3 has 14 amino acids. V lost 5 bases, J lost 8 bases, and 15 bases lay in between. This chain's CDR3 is CASSRGRLKEKLFF. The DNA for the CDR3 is TGTGCCAGCAGCCGGGGACGATTGAAGGAAAAACTGTTTTTT.

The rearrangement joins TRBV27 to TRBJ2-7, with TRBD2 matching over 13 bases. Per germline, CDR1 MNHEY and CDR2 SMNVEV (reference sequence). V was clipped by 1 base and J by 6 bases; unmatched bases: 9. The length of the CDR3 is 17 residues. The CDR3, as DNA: TGTGCCAGCAGTTTATTTTCTACTAGCGGGAGGGCCATCGAGCAGTACTTC. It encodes CASSLFSTSGRAIEQYF.

CDR3 region: CASRQEYYGYTF. CDR3 in DNA: TGTGCCAGCAGACAGGAGTACTATGGCTACACCTTC. This chain links TRBV2 with TRBJ1-2, with D tentatively TRBD1 (5 bases). The CDR3 sequence is 12 residues long. Trimming shortened V by 6 bases and J by 3 bases, and 8 bases separated the two germline ends. Germline assignment: CDR1 SNHLY and CDR2 FYNNEI.

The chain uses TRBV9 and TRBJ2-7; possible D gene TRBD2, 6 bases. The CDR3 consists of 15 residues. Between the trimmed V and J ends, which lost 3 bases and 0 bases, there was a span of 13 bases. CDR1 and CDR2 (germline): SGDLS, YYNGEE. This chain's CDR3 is CASSEGAGSSYEQYF. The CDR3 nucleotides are TGTGCCAGCAGCGAGGGTGCCGGGAGCTCCTACGAGCAGTACTTC.

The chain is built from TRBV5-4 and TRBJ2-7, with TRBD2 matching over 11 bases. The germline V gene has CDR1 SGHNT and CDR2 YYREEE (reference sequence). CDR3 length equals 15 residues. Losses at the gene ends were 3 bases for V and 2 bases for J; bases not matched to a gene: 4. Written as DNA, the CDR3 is TGTGCCAGCAGCTCGGGACTAGCGGTAACCTACGAGCAGTACTTC. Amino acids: CASSSGLAVTYEQYF.

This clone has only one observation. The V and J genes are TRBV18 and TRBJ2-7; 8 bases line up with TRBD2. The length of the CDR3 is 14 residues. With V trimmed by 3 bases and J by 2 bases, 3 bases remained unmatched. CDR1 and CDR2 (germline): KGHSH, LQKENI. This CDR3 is CASSPGTRPYEQYF. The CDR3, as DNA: TGTGCCAGCTCACCCGGGACTAGACCCTACGAGCAGTACTTC.

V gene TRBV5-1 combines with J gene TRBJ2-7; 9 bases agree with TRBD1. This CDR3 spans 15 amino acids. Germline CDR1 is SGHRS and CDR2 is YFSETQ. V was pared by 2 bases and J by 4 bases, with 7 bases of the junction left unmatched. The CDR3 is CASSLKGQGDYEQYF. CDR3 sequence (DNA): TGCGCCAGCAGCTTAAAGGGACAGGGAGATTACGAGCAGTACTTC.

DNA of the CDR3: TGTGCCAGCAGCCTCGATGTAGGTGCCCCCAATGAGCAGTTCTTC. Amino acid sequence: CASSLDVGAPNEQFF. The chain couples TRBV14 to TRBJ2-1, with no clear D. V was clipped by 4 bases and J by 6 bases, with 16 bases between them. The V gene's germline CDR1 is SGHDN and CDR2 FVKESK. The CDR3 loop spans 15 amino acids.

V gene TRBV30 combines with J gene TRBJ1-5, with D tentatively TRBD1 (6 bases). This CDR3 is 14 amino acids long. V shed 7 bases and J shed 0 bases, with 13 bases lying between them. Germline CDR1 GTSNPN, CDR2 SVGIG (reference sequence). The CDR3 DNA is TGTGCCTTTTCCAGGGGAGGTAGCAATCAGCCCCAGCATTTT. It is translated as CAFSRGGSNQPQHF.

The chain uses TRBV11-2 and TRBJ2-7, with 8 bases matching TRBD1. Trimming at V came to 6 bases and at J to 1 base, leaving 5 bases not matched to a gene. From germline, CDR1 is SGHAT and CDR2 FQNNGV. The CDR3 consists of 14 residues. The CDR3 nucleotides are TGTGCCAGCAGAATACAGGGGGATTCCTACGAGCAGTACTTC. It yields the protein CASRIQGDSYEQYF.

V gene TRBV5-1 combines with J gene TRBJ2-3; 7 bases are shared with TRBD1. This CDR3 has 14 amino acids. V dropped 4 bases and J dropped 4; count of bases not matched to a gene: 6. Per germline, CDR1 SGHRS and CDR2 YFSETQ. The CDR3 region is CASSPGQLADTQYF. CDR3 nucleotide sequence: TGCGCCAGCAGCCCGGGACAGTTGGCAGATACGCAGTATTTT.

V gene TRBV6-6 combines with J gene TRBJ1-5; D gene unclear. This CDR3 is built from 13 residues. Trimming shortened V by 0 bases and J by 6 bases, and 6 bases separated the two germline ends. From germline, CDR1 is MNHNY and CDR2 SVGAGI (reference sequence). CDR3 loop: CASSYSIGQPQHF. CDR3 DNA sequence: TGTGCCAGCAGTTACTCGATCGGTCAGCCCCAGCATTTT.

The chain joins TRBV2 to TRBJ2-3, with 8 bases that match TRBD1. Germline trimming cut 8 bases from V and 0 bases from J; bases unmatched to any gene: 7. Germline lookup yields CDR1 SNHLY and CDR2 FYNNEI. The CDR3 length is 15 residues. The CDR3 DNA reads TGTGCCAGCCTTGGACAGGGTGCTAGCACAGATACGCAGTATTTT. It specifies CASLGQGASTDTQYF.

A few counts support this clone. CDR3 sequence: CASSLYGLDVNTQYF. CDR3 DNA: TGTGCCAGCAGCTTGTACGGCCTAGACGTAAATACGCAGTATTTT. V usage is TRBV5-6 and J usage is TRBJ2-3; D uncertain. Germline V gene lookup returns CDR1 SGHDT and CDR2 YYEEEE. V lost 1 base, J lost 7 bases, and 16 bases lay in between. This CDR3 region has 15 residues.

The CDR3 reads CASSESGGQQPQHF. The CDR3, as DNA: TGTGCCAGCAGTGAATCGGGGGGCCAACAGCCCCAGCATTTT. The rearrangement links TRBV2 to TRBJ1-5; weak D call: TRBD1 (6 bases). The ends were cut back, 2 bases at V and 7 bases at J, with 12 bases in the middle. Germline values: CDR1 SNHLY, CDR2 FYNNEI. CDR3 length: 14 residues.